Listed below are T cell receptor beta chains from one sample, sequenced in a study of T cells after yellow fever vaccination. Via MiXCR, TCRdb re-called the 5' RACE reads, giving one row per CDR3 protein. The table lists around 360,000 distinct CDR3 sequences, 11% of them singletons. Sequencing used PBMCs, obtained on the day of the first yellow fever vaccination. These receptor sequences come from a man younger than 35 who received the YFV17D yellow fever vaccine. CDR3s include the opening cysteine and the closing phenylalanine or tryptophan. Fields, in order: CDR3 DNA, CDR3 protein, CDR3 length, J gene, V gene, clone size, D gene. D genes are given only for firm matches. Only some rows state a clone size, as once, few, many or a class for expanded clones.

CDR3 DNA: TGTGCCAGCTCACCCGGGCAGGTACCGAACACTGAAGCTTTCTTT; CDR3 protein: CASSPGQVPNTEAFF; CDR3 length: 15; J gene: TRBJ1-1; V gene: TRBV18; clone size: few; D gene: NA
CDR3 DNA: TGTGCCACCAGCACGGGACTAGCGGGGGCTTACGGGCAGTTCTTC; CDR3 protein: CATSTGLAGAYGQFF; CDR3 length: 15; J gene: TRBJ2-1; V gene: TRBV15; clone size: NA; D gene: TRBD2
CDR3 DNA: TGCAGTGCTACAACTCCGGGACAGTCCACTTATGGCTACACCTTC; CDR3 protein: CSATTPGQSTYGYTF; CDR3 length: 15; J gene: TRBJ1-2; V gene: TRBV20-1; clone size: NA; D gene: TRBD1
CDR3 DNA: TGTGCCAGCAGTCGTAATCTGGGGGGCAGGACCGGGGAGCTGTTTTTT; CDR3 protein: CASSRNLGGRTGELFF; CDR3 length: 16; J gene: TRBJ2-2; V gene: TRBV5-8; clone size: NA; D gene: NA
CDR3 DNA: TGTGCCAGCACGGATTTAGCGGACAGGGGGCCCTACGAGCAGTACTTC; CDR3 protein: CASTDLADRGPYEQYF; CDR3 length: 16; J gene: TRBJ2-7; V gene: TRBV6-2/TRBV6-3; clone size: NA; D gene: TRBD1
CDR3 DNA: TGCGCCAGCAGCCAAGCCGGCGGGAATGAGCAGTTCTTC; CDR3 protein: CASSQAGGNEQFF; CDR3 length: 13; J gene: TRBJ2-1; V gene: TRBV4-3; clone size: NA; D gene: NA
CDR3 DNA: TGTGCCAGCAGCCCACTAGCGGGCCTAGCCAAAAACATTCAGTACTTC; CDR3 protein: CASSPLAGLAKNIQYF; CDR3 length: 16; J gene: TRBJ2-4; V gene: TRBV11-2; clone size: NA; D gene: TRBD2
CDR3 DNA: TGTGCCAGCAGCCTAGGCCTAGCGGGGGGGCAGCAAGAGACCCAGTACTTC; CDR3 protein: CASSLGLAGGQQETQYF; CDR3 length: 17; J gene: TRBJ2-5; V gene: TRBV7-8; clone size: NA; D gene: TRBD2
CDR3 DNA: TGTGCCAGCAGCACAGGGGAGAATCAGCCCCAGCATTTT; CDR3 protein: CASSTGENQPQHF; CDR3 length: 13; J gene: TRBJ1-5; V gene: TRBV27; clone size: few; D gene: TRBD1
CDR3 DNA: TGCGCCAGCAGCTTGGAAACAGGGGTCTCCCACGAGCAGTACTTC; CDR3 protein: CASSLETGVSHEQYF; CDR3 length: 15; J gene: TRBJ2-7; V gene: TRBV5-1; clone size: NA; D gene: TRBD1
CDR3 DNA: TGCGCCAGCTCAGGGGGCATGAACACTGAAGCTTTCTTT; CDR3 protein: CASSGGMNTEAFF; CDR3 length: 13; J gene: TRBJ1-1; V gene: TRBV5-1; clone size: NA; D gene: TRBD1
CDR3 DNA: TGTGCCAGCAGCCTGACAGGGACCTATAATTCACCCCTCCACTTT; CDR3 protein: CASSLTGTYNSPLHF; CDR3 length: 15; J gene: TRBJ1-6; V gene: TRBV5-4; clone size: few; D gene: TRBD1
CDR3 DNA: TGCAGCGTGGAGGACAGGGGGCGGTTGGAGACCCAGTACTTC; CDR3 protein: CSVEDRGRLETQYF; CDR3 length: 14; J gene: TRBJ2-5; V gene: TRBV29-1; clone size: NA; D gene: TRBD1
CDR3 DNA: TGTGCCAGCAGCCCAAGGGGGCCTGCTGAGCAGTTCTTC; CDR3 protein: CASSPRGPAEQFF; CDR3 length: 13; J gene: TRBJ2-1; V gene: TRBV7-9; clone size: NA; D gene: TRBD1
CDR3 DNA: TGTGCCAGCACGCGTGCGAACACCGGGGAGCTGTTTTTT; CDR3 protein: CASTRANTGELFF; CDR3 length: 13; J gene: TRBJ2-2; V gene: TRBV6-1; clone size: NA; D gene: NA